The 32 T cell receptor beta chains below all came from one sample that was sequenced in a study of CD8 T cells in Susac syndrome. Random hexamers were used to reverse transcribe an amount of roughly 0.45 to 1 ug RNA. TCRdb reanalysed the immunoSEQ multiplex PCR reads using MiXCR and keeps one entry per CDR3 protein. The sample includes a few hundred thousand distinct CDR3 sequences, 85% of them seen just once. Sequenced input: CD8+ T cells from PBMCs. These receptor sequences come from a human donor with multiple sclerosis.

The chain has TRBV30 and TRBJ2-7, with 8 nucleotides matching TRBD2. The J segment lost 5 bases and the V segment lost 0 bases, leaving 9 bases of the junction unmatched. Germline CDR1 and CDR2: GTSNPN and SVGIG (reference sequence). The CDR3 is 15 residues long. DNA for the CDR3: TGTGCCTGGAGTGTATCTATTAGCGGGAACGACGAGCAGTACTTC. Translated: CAWSVSISGNDEQYF.

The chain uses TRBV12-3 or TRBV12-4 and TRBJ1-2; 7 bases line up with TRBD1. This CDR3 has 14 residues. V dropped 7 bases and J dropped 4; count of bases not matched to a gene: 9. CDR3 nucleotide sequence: TGTGCCAGCACCCGCGGCAGGGGGATCTATGGCTACACCTTC. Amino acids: CASTRGRGIYGYTF.

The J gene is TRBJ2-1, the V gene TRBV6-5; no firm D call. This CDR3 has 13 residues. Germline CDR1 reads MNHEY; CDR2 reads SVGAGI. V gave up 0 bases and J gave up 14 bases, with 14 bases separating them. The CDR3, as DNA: TGTGCCAGCAGTTACTCGATCGGTTATACGAAGTTCTTC. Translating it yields CASSYSIGYTKFF.

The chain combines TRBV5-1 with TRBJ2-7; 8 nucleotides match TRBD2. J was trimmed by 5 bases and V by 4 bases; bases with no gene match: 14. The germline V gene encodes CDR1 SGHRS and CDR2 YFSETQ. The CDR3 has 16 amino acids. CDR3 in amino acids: CASSQTSASSVHEQYF. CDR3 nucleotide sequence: TGCGCCAGCAGCCAGACTAGCGCGTCGTCCGTCCACGAGCAGTACTTC.

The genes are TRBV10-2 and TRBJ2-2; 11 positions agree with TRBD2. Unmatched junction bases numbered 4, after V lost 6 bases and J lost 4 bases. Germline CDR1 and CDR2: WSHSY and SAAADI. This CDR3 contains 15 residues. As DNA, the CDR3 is TGCGCCAGCAGCGGGACTAGCGGACCCACCGGGGAGCTGTTTTTT. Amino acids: CASSGTSGPTGELFF.

The CDR3: CASSLAGQVVPLPSTDTQYF. The CDR3 DNA reads as TGTGCCAGCAGTTTAGCGGGACAGGTCGTCCCTCTTCCTAGCACAGATACGCAGTATTTT. The chain links TRBV12-3 or TRBV12-4 to TRBJ2-3, with 8 bases aligning to TRBD1. Germline trimming cut 0 bases from V and 0 bases from J; bases unmatched to any gene: 14. This CDR3 comprises 20 residues.

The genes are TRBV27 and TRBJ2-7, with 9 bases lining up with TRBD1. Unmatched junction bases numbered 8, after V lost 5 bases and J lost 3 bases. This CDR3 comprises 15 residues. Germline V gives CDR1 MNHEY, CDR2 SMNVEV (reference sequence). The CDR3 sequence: CASSLGTGNVYEQYF. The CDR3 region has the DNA TGTGCCAGCAGTCTAGGGACAGGGAATGTCTACGAGCAGTACTTC.

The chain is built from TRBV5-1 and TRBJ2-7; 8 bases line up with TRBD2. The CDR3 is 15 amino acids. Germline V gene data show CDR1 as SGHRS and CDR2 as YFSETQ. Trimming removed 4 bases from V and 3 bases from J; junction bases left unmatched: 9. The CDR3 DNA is TGCGCCAGCAGCCCCCATACCCGGGGGGGCTACGAGCAGTACTTC. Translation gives CASSPHTRGGYEQYF.

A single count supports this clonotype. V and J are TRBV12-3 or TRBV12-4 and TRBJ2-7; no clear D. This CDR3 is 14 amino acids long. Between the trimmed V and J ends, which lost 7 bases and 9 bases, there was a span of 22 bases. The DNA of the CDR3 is TGTGCCAGCACCCCTTCGGCTACGCGGACGTGGCAGTACTTC. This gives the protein CASTPSATRTWQYF.

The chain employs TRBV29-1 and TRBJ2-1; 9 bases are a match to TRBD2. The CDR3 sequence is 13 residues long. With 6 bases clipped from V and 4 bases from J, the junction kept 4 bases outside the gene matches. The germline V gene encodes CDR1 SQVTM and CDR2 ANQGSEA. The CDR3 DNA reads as TGCAGCGTGTGTCTAGCGGGATACAATGAGCAGTTCTTC. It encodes CSVCLAGYNEQFF.

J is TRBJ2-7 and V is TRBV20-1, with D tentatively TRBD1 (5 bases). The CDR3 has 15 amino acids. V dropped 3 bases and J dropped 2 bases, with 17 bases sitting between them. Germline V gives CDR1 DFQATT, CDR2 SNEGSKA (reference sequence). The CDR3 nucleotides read TGCAGTGCTAGTTCCACGACAGCTCCCACCTACGAGCAGTACTTC. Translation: CSASSTTAPTYEQYF.

The CDR3 DNA sequence: TGTGCCAGCAGCTTAAACGGGAGGGACGAGACCCAGTACTTC. Amino acids: CASSLNGRDETQYF. The V call is TRBV7-2, the J call TRBJ2-5; 8 positions agree with TRBD2. The V and J ends lost 2 bases and 5 bases, in that order; junction bases with no gene match: 4. CDR1 is SGHTA and CDR2 is FQGNSA in the germline V gene. The CDR3 sequence is 14 residues long.

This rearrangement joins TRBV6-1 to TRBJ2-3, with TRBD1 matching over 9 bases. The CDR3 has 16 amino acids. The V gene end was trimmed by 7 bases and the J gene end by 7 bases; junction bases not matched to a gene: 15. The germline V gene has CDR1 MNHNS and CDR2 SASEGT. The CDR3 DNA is TGTGCCAGCACCGAGGGGGACAGGGTGTTAACATATACGCAGTATTTT. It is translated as CASTEGDRVLTYTQYF.

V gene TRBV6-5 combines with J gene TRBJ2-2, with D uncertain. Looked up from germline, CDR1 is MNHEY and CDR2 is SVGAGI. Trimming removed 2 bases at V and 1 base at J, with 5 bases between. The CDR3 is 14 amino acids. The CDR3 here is CASSYGENTGELFF. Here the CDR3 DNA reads TGTGCCAGCAGTTACGGTGAGAACACCGGGGAGCTGTTTTTT.

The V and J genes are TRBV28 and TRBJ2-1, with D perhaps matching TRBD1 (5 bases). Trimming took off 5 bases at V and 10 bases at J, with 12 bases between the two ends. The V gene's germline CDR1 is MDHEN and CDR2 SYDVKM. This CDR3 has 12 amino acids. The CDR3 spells CASSTWTLEQFF. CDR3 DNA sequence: TGTGCCAGCAGTACCTGGACACTAGAGCAGTTCTTC.

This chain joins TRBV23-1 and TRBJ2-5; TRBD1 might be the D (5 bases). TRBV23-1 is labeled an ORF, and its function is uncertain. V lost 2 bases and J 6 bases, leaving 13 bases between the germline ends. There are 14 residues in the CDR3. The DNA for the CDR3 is TGCGCCAGCAGTCAACAGTACAGGAGAAAGACCCAGTACTTC. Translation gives CASSQQYRRKTQYF.

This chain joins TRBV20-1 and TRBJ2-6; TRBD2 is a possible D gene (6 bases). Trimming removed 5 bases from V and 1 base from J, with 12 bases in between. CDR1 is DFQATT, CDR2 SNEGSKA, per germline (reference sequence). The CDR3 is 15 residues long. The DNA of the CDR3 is TGCAGTGCTTTGTGGGGAGGATCTGGGGCCAACGTCCTGACTTTC. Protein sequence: CSALWGGSGANVLTF.

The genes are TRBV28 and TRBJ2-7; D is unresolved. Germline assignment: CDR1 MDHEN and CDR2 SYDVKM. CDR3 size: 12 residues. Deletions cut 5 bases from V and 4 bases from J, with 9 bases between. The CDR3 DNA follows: TGTGCCAGCAGTATGGGTACGTACGAGCAGTACTTC. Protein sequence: CASSMGTYEQYF.

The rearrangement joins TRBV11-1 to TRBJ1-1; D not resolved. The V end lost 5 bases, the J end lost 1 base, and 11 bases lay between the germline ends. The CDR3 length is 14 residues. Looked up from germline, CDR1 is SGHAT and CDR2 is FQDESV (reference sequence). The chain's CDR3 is CASSAANRNTEAFF. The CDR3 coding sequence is TGTGCCAGCAGCGCGGCGAACCGGAACACTGAAGCTTTCTTT.

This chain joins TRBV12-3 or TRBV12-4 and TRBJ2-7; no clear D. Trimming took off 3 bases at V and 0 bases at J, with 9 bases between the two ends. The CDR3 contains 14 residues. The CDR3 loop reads CASSFGSYSYEQYF. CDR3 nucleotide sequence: TGTGCCAGCAGTTTCGGAAGTTACTCCTACGAGCAGTACTTC.

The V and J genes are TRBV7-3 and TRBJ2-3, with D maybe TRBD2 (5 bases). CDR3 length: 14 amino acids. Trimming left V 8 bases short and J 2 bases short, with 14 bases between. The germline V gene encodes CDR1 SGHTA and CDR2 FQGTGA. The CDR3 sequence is CASARGSDTDTQYF. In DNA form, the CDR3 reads TGTGCCAGCGCTCGAGGTAGCGACACAGATACGCAGTATTTT.

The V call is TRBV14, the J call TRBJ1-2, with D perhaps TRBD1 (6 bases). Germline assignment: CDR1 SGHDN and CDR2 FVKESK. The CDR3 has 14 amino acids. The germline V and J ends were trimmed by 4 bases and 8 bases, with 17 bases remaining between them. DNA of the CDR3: TGTGCCAGCAGCCGGACGGGTGCGGGGGGCGGCTACACCTTC. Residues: CASSRTGAGGGYTF.

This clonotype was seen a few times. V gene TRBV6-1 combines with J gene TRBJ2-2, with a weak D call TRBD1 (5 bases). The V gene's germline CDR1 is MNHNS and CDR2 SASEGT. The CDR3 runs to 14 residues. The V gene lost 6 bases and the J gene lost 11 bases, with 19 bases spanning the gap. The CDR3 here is CASRTLKAGLELFF. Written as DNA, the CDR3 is TGTGCCAGCAGAACTCTTAAAGCAGGGCTAGAGCTGTTTTTT.

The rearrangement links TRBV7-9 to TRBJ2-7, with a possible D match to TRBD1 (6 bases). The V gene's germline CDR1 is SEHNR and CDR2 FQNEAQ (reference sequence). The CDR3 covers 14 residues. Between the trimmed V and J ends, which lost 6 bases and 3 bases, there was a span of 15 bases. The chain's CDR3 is CASSLGAPSYEQYF. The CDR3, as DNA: TGTGCCAGCAGTCTGGGGGCGCCTAGCTACGAGCAGTACTTC.

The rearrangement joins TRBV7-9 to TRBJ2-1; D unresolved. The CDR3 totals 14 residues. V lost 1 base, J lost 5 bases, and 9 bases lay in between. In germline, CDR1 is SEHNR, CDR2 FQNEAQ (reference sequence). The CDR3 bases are TGTGCCAGCAGCTTAGGCGGCGCTGACAATGAGCAGTTCTTC. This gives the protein CASSLGGADNEQFF.

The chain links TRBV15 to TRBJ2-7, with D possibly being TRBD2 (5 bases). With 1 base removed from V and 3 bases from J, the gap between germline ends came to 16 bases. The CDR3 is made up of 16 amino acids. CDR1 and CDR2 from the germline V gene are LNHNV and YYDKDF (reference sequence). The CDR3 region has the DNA TGTGCCACCAGCAGAGGAAAGAGGAGGAACAGCTACGAGCAGTACTTC. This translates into CATSRGKRRNSYEQYF.

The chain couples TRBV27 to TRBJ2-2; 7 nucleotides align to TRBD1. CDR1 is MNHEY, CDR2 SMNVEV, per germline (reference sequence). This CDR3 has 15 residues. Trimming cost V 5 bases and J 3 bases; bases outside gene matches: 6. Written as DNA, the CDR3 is TGTGCCAGCAGTGCTAGGGGGCGGGACACCGGGGAGCTGTTTTTT. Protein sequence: CASSARGRDTGELFF.

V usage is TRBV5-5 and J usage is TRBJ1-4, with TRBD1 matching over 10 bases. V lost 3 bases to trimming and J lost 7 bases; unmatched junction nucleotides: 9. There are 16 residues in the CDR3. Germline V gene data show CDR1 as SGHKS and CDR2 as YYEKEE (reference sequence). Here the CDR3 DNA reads TGTGCCAGCAGCTCGCCCAAGGGACAGGGGCGTGAAAAACTGTTTTTT. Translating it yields CASSSPKGQGREKLFF.

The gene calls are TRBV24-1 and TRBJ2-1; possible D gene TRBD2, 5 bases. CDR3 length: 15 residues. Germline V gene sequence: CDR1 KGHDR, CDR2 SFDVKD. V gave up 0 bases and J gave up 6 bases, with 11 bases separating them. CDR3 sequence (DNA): TGTGCCACCAGTGATTTGGAGGGCCTACCCAATGAGCAGTTCTTC. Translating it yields CATSDLEGLPNEQFF.

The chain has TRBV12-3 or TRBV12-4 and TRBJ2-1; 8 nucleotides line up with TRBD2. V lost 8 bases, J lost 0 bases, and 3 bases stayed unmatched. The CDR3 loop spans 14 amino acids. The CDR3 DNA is TGTGCCAGCGTCGGGACTAGCTCCTACAATGAGCAGTTCTTC. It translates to CASVGTSSYNEQFF.

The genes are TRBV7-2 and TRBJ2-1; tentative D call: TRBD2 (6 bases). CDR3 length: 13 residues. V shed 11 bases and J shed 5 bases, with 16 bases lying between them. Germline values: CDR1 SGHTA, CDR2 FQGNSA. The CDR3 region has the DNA TGTGCCCCTATCCGGGACTGGGACAATGAGCAGTTCTTC. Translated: CAPIRDWDNEQFF.

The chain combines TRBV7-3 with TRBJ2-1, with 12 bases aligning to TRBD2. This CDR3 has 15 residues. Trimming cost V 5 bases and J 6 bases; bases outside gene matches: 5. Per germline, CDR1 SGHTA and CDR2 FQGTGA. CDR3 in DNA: TGTGCCAGCAGCCGATCTAGCGGGAGGGTCAATGAGCAGTTCTTC. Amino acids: CASSRSSGRVNEQFF.